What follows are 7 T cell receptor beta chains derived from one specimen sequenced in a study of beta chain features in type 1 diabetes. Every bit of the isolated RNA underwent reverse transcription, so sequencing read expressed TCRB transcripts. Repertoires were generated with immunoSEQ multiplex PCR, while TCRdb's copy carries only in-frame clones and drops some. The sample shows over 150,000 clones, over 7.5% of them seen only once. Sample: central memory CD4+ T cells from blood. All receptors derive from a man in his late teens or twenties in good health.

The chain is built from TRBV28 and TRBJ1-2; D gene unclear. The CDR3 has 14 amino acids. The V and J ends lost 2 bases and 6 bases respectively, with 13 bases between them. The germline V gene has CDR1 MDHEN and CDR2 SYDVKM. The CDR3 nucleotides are TGTGCCAGCAGTTTAAGTAGCCAGCGGGATGGCTACACCTTC. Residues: CASSLSSQRDGYTF.

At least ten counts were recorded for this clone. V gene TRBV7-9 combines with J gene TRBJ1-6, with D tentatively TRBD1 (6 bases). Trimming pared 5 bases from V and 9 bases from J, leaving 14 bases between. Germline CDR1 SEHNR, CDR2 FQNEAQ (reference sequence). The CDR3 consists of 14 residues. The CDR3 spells CASSRQDSGSPLHF. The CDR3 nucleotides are TGTGCCAGCAGCCGACAGGATAGTGGTTCACCCCTCCACTTT.

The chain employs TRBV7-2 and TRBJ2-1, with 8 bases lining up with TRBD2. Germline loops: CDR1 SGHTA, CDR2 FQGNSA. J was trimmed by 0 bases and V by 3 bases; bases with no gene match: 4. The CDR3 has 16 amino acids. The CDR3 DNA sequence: TGTGCCAGCAGCTTTAGCGGGGCCATCTCCTACAATGAGCAGTTCTTC. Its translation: CASSFSGAISYNEQFF.

Written as DNA, the CDR3 is TGTGCCAGTAGTATACGGATGGACAGGAGTATACTAGCCAAAAACATTCAGTACTTC. Its translation: CASSIRMDRSILAKNIQYF. This chain connects TRBV19 to TRBJ2-4; TRBD1 matches 7 bases. The J segment lost 0 bases and the V segment lost 2 bases, leaving 13 bases of the junction unmatched. Per the germline V gene, CDR1 is LNHDA and CDR2 is SQIVND (reference sequence). CDR3 length: 19 residues.

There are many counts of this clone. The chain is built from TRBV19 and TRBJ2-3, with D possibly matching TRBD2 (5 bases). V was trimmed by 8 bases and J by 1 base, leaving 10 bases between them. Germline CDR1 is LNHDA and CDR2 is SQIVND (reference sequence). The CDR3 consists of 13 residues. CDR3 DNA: TGTGCCAGTCGAGTTAGCGGCACAGATACGCAGTATTTT. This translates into CASRVSGTDTQYF.

CDR3 protein: CAIWGGPRTDTQYF. DNA of the CDR3: TGTGCCATCTGGGGGGGGCCTCGCACAGATACGCAGTATTTT. The rearrangement links TRBV10-3 to TRBJ2-3; D may be TRBD2 (7 bases). Germline V CDR1 and CDR2: ENHRY, SYGVKD. The CDR3 spans 14 residues. Trimming pared 8 bases from V and 1 base from J, leaving 13 bases between.

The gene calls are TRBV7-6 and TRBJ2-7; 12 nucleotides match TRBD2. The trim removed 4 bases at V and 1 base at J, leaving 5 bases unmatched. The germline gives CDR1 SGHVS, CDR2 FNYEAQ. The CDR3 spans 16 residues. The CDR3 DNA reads TGTGCCAGCAGCTCGGGACTAGCGGGCTATTCCTACGAGCAGTACTTC. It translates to CASSSGLAGYSYEQYF.